This T cell receptor beta chain was recorded in a study of cytomegalovirus exposure and HLA in healthy donors. Looking at the study overall: A data release that came early held roughly 85 million unique TCRs from HLA-typed donors.

It was with 60 Vbeta and 13 Jbeta primers that the PCR ran. The assay was immunoSEQ multiplex PCR, and TCRdb's table has in-frame clones only and misses some. The data contain 150,000 to 200,000 clones, around 79% of them singletons. Between the trimmed V and J ends, which lost 3 bases and 2 bases, there was a span of 11 bases. Germline-derived CDR1 and CDR2 are SGHDN and FVKESK. The CDR3 consists of 14 residues. The chain has TRBV14 and TRBJ2-7; the D gene is possibly TRBD2 (5 bases). This receptor was obtained from a male donor in good health and CMV-seropositive. The sequenced sample consisted of PBMCs. CDR3: CASSQEEAAYEQYF. CDR3 DNA: TGTGCCAGCAGCCAGGAGGAGGCAGCCTACGAGCAGTACTTC. Full variable domain (rest looked up from reference TRBV14 and TRBJ2-7): EAGVTQFPSHSVIEKGQTVTLRCDPISGHDNLYWYRRVMGKEIKFLLHFVKESKQDESGMPNNRFLAERTGGTYSTLKVQPAELEDSGVYFCASSQEEAAYEQYFGPGTRLTVT.